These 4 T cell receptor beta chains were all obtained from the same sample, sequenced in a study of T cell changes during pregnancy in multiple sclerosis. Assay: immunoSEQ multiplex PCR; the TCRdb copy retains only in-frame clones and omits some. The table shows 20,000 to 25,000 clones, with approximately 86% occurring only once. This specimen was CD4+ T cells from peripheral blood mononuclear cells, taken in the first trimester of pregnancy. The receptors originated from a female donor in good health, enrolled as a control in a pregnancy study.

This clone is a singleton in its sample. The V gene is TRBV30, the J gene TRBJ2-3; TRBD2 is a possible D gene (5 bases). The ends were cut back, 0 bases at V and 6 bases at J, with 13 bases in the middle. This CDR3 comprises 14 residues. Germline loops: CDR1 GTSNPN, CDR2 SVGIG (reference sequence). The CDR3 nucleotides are TGTGCCTGGAGTGTAATGGGGAGCTTGGATACGCAGTATTTT. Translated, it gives CAWSVMGSLDTQYF. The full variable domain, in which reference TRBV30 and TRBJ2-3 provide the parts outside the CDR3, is SQTIHQWPATLVQPVGSPLSLECTVEGTSNPNLYWYRQAAGRGLQLLFYSVGIGQISSEVPQNLSASRPQDRQFILSSKKLLLSDSGFYLCAWSVMGSLDTQYFGPGTRLTVL.

CDR3 sequence (DNA): TGTGCCAGCACCGGACAGAGCTCCTACAATGAGCAGTTCTTC. Translating it yields CASTGQSSYNEQFF. The rearrangement uses TRBV6-6 and TRBJ2-1; D is possibly TRBD1 (6 bases). Trimming took 7 bases from V and 0 from J, leaving 10 bases between them. Germline CDR1 and CDR2: MNHNY and SVGAGI (reference sequence). The CDR3 loop spans 14 amino acids.

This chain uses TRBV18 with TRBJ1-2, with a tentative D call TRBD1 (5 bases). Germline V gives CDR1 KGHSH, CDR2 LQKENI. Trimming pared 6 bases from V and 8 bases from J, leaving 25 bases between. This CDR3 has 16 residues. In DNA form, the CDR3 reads TGTGCCAGCTCCCCCCCCTGGGGCGAGATAATAGAGGGCTACACCTTC. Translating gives CASSPPWGEIIEGYTF.

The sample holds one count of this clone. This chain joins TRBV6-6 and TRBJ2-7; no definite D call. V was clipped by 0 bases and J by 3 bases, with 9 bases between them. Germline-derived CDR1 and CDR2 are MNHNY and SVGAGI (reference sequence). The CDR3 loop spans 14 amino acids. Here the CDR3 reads CASSYSVGVYEQYF. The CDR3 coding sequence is TGTGCCAGCAGTTACTCAGTCGGAGTCTACGAGCAGTACTTC.